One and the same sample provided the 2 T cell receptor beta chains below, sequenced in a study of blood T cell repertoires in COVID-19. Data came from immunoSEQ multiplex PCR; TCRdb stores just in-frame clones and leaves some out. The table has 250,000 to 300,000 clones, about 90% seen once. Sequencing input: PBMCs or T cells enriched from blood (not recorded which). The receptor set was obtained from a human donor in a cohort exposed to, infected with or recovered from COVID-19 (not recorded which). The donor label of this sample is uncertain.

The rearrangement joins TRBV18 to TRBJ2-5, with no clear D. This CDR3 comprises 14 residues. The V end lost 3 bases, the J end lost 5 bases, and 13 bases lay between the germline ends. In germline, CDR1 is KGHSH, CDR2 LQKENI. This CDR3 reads CASSPGPLRETQYF. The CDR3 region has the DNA TGTGCCAGCTCACCGGGCCCACTCCGGGAGACCCAGTACTTC.

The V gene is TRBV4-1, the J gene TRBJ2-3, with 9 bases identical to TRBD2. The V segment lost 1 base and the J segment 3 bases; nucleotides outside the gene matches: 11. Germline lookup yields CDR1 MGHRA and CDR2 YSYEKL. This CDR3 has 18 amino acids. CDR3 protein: CASSQGRGRGGRTDTQYF. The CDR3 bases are TGCGCCAGCAGCCAAGGTAGAGGGCGGGGGGGCAGAACAGATACGCAGTATTTT.